Listed below are T cell receptor beta chains from one sample, sequenced in a study of T cell responses to AZD1222 COVID-19 vaccine. Profiling relied on immunoSEQ multiplex PCR, and the TCRdb table lists in-frame clones only, not all of them. The top ten clones hold about 2.1% of a sample with 150,000 to 200,000 clones, nearly 95% of them seen once. Sequenced here: peripheral blood, sampled 28 days after the second AZD1222 dose. These TCRs come from an adult who received the AZD1222 COVID-19 vaccine. Both conserved end residues are part of each CDR3. A D gene is named only where the DNA matches it firmly. Some rows have no size entry. The others give once, few or many, or a class for an expanded clone.

len,j_gene,d_gene,abundance,v_gene,CDR3nt,CDR3aa
15,TRBJ2-7,TRBD1,once,TRBV9,TGTGCCAGCAGCATAAACCCGCAGGACAGGGGCGAGCAGTACTTC,CASSINPQDRGEQYF
13,TRBJ1-2,NA,NA,TRBV5-1,TGCGCCAGCAGCTGGGGAGCTAACTATGGCTACACCTTC,CASSWGANYGYTF
13,TRBJ1-1,NA,NA,TRBV3-1/TRBV3-2,TGTGCCAGTCCTCCCAGAACGAACACTGAAGCTTTCTTT,CASPPRTNTEAFF
12,TRBJ1-2,NA,NA,TRBV30,TGTGCCTGGAGTGATTCCGGCTATGGCTACACCTTC,CAWSDSGYGYTF
13,TRBJ1-2,TRBD1,NA,TRBV4-1,TGCGCCAGCAAACAGGGGCGGGACTATGGCTACACCTTC,CASKQGRDYGYTF
15,TRBJ1-4,NA,NA,TRBV28,TGTGCCAGCAGTTCAAGGGACGTGTCGGATGAAAAACTGTTTTTT,CASSSRDVSDEKLFF
15,TRBJ2-1,NA,NA,TRBV7-9,TGTGCCAGCAGCTTAGCCCTAGCCCCCTACAATGAGCAGTTCTTC,CASSLALAPYNEQFF
15,TRBJ2-2,NA,NA,TRBV5-4,TGTGCCAGCAGACTCGGGCAGGCGAACACCGGGGAGCTGTTTTTT,CASRLGQANTGELFF
14,TRBJ1-1,TRBD1,NA,TRBV9,TGTGCCAGCAGCCTCGGACAGGGTCGCACTGAAGCTTTCTTT,CASSLGQGRTEAFF
16,TRBJ2-7,NA,NA,TRBV6-2/TRBV6-3,TGTGCCAGCAGTTACTCGAAGCGCCAGCGCAGCGACGAGCAGTACTTC,CASSYSKRQRSDEQYF
14,TRBJ1-6,NA,NA,TRBV19,TGTGCCAGTAGCGAAGGGCAGAATAATTCACCCCTCCACTTT,CASSEGQNNSPLHF
15,TRBJ2-3,NA,NA,TRBV5-1,TGCGCCAGCAGCTTGGTTCAGGGTCCCTTAAGGGCGCAGTATTTT,CASSLVQGPLRAQYF
14,TRBJ1-3,TRBD1,NA,TRBV5-4,TGTGCCAGCAGCCGGACAGGGGCTGGAAACACCATATATTTT,CASSRTGAGNTIYF
14,TRBJ1-6,NA,NA,TRBV19,TGTGCCAGTAGTATGGCAGGGCAGTTCTCACCCCTCCACTTT,CASSMAGQFSPLHF
13,TRBJ1-4,NA,NA,TRBV2,TGTGCCAGCAGAGGCGGAGATAATGAAAAACTGTTTTTT,CASRGGDNEKLFF
12,TRBJ1-2,NA,NA,TRBV5-1,TGCGCCAGCAGCCCGGGGACATCTGGCTACACCTTC,CASSPGTSGYTF
16,TRBJ2-1,NA,NA,TRBV10-3,TGTGCCATCAGTGTCGGGCAGACCGACTCCTACAATGAGCAGTTCTTC,CAISVGQTDSYNEQFF
16,TRBJ2-3,NA,NA,TRBV5-4,TGTGCCAGCAGCTTGGAAATACTAGTGAGCACAGATACGCAGTATTTT,CASSLEILVSTDTQYF
14,TRBJ1-4,TRBD1,NA,TRBV28,TGTGCCAGCCACCCTGGGACAGGGCGGAAAAAACTGTTTTTT,CASHPGTGRKKLFF
21,TRBJ2-4,TRBD2,NA,TRBV2,TGTGCCAGCAGTGAAGCGCTTAGCCACATAGCGGGGTTCCACCCCGAGGACATTCAGTACTTC,CASSEALSHIAGFHPEDIQYF
14,TRBJ2-2,TRBD2,NA,TRBV7-2,TGTGCCAGCAGCTTACGTCTAGCGGCCGGGGAGCTGTTTTTT,CASSLRLAAGELFF
16,TRBJ2-7,NA,NA,TRBV9,TGTGCCAGCAGCGTAGGGGCAGGGCTCTCCTCCTACGAGCAGTACTTC,CASSVGAGLSSYEQYF
14,TRBJ1-5,NA,few,TRBV19,TGTGCCAGTAGTCTAACTCGGAGGGCTCAGCCCCAGCATTTT,CASSLTRRAQPQHF
13,TRBJ2-1,TRBD2,NA,TRBV6-4,TGTGCCAGCAGTGGCGGGAGTGGGAATGAGCAGTTCTTC,CASSGGSGNEQFF
14,TRBJ1-5,NA,NA,TRBV3-1/TRBV3-2,TGTGCCAGCAGCCAAGAGGAGAGCAATCAGCCCCAGCATTTT,CASSQEESNQPQHF
13,TRBJ2-1,NA,NA,TRBV27,TGTGCCAGCAGTCTTCAGGGGAGCCCCGAGCAGTTCTTC,CASSLQGSPEQFF
16,TRBJ1-1,TRBD1,NA,TRBV4-1,TGCGCCAGCAGCCTCGAGGCGACAGGGCTGAACACTGAAGCTTTCTTT,CASSLEATGLNTEAFF
14,TRBJ2-1,TRBD2,NA,TRBV24-1,TGTGCCACCAGTGATACGGGACTAGCAGGTGAGCAGTTCTTC,CATSDTGLAGEQFF
14,TRBJ1-2,NA,NA,TRBV3-1/TRBV3-2,TGTGCCAGCAGCCGGGGACAACCGGCGGGTGGCTACACCTTC,CASSRGQPAGGYTF
12,TRBJ1-6,NA,NA,TRBV12-3/TRBV12-4,TGTGCCAGCAGGCTGAGGGAGTCACCCCTCCACTTT,CASRLRESPLHF
16,TRBJ2-1,TRBD2,NA,TRBV9,TGTGCCAGCAGCGTAGGTGGGAGGGCCGACTACAATGAGCAGTTCTTC,CASSVGGRADYNEQFF
16,TRBJ2-1,TRBD1,NA,TRBV5-8,TGTGCCAGCAGCTTGGCCGATGGACAGGGGGCCGATGAGCAGTTCTTC,CASSLADGQGADEQFF
16,TRBJ1-1,NA,NA,TRBV7-8,TGTGCCAGCAGCCCCTCGGGCAACAAGGCCTTCACTGAAGCTTTCTTT,CASSPSGNKAFTEAFF
14,TRBJ1-4,TRBD1,NA,TRBV6-5,TGTGCCAGCTCCCAGGGGGGCGCTAATGAAAAACTGTTTTTT,CASSQGGANEKLFF
15,TRBJ2-7,TRBD2,NA,TRBV10-1,TGCGCCAGCAGAAAGGGGACTAGCGGATATTACGAGCAGTACTTC,CASRKGTSGYYEQYF
13,TRBJ2-2,NA,NA,TRBV6-5,TGTGCCAGCAGGTTTGCTGGACCAGGGGAGCTGTTTTTT,CASRFAGPGELFF
11,TRBJ2-7,NA,once,TRBV12-3/TRBV12-4,TGTGCCAGCAGTTCGGCCTACGAGCAGTACTTC,CASSSAYEQYF
13,TRBJ2-7,NA,NA,TRBV6-5,TGTGCCAGCATCCGAAAAGGTTCCTACGAGCAGTACTTC,CASIRKGSYEQYF
15,TRBJ1-6,NA,NA,TRBV7-2,TGTGCCAGTAAGGAGGAGAGCTCCTATAATTCACCCCTCCACTTT,CASKEESSYNSPLHF
14,TRBJ2-4,NA,NA,TRBV6-1,TGTGCCAGCAGTGAAATAGCGGCCACAAACATTCAGTACTTC,CASSEIAATNIQYF
13,TRBJ2-1,NA,NA,TRBV7-9,TGTGCCAGCAGCGCCGGCCTTCACAATGAGCAGTTCTTC,CASSAGLHNEQFF
16,TRBJ2-2,TRBD1,NA,TRBV19,TGTGCCAGTAGTAAAGGGGGGACAGGGGGCCCCGGGGAGCTGTTTTTT,CASSKGGTGGPGELFF
15,TRBJ1-4,NA,NA,TRBV19,TGTGCCAGTAGTAAAACAGGGCTAGGAAATGAAAAACTGTTTTTT,CASSKTGLGNEKLFF
13,TRBJ2-3,NA,NA,TRBV5-5,TGTGCCAGCAGCTCGCCGGGCACAGATACGCAGTATTTT,CASSSPGTDTQYF
15,TRBJ2-5,TRBD1,NA,TRBV27,TGTGCCAGCGGTCGGGACAGTGGGCTGGGGGAGACCCAGTACTTC,CASGRDSGLGETQYF
16,TRBJ2-7,TRBD2,NA,TRBV6-6,TGTGCCAGCAGCACTGCTAGCGGGAGGGCCGATAGCGAGCAGTACTTC,CASSTASGRADSEQYF
15,TRBJ2-2,TRBD1,NA,TRBV29-1,TGCAGCGTGGCGCCGGGACAGGGGTACACCGGGGAGCTGTTTTTT,CSVAPGQGYTGELFF
15,TRBJ1-3,NA,NA,TRBV4-2,TGTGCCAGCAGCCAAGACGACGGCTCTGGAAACACCATATATTTT,CASSQDDGSGNTIYF
18,TRBJ2-7,TRBD2,NA,TRBV18,TGTGCCAGCTCACCGCGCAGGGGACTAGCGACGACCCCCTACGAGCAGTACTTC,CASSPRRGLATTPYEQYF
13,TRBJ2-1,NA,NA,TRBV5-4,TGTGCCAGCAGCTTGCCCAGCGGGAATGAGCAGTTCTTC,CASSLPSGNEQFF
14,TRBJ1-2,NA,NA,TRBV5-6,TGTGCCAGCAGCTTGGTTTTGGACGTTGGTGGCTACACCTTC,CASSLVLDVGGYTF
14,TRBJ2-3,NA,NA,TRBV14,TGTGCCAGCAGCCCCACGACAGGCACAGATACGCAGTATTTT,CASSPTTGTDTQYF
13,TRBJ2-2,NA,NA,TRBV14,TGTGCCAGCAGCCCCACGAGAGCCGGGGAGCTGTTTTTT,CASSPTRAGELFF
14,TRBJ1-3,NA,NA,TRBV9,TGTGCCAGCAGCCCCACCGGGGCTGGAAACACCATATATTTT,CASSPTGAGNTIYF
14,TRBJ1-2,NA,NA,TRBV5-8,TGTGCCAGCAGCTCGGGGGGGCAGCTCATTGGCTACACCTTC,CASSSGGQLIGYTF
13,TRBJ1-1,NA,few,TRBV6-5,TGTGCCAGCAGGCTCCTTCGGAACACTGAAGCTTTCTTT,CASRLLRNTEAFF
18,TRBJ2-2,TRBD2,NA,TRBV5-4,TGTGCCAGCAGCTTGGAACTAGCGGGAGGGTTTTTTGGCGGGGAGCTGTTTTTT,CASSLELAGGFFGGELFF
15,TRBJ1-3,TRBD1,NA,TRBV7-6,TGTGCCAGCAGCTCCCCCAGGGGGGCTGGAAACACCATATATTTT,CASSSPRGAGNTIYF